This T cell receptor beta chain comes out of a study of blood T cells in healthy people across ages. Regarding the study as a whole: Diversity of TCR beta per million T cells declined in a roughly linear way with age.

The CDR3 has 12 amino acids. The V gene lost 6 bases and the J gene lost 7 bases, with 16 bases spanning the gap. Germline V gene lookup returns CDR1 DFQATT and CDR2 SNEGSKA (reference sequence). This clonotype was picked up many times. The antigen is unknown. This may arise from a read error, as a much more abundant clone is one base away. Next came a second PCR, run for about 7 to 11 cycles, which used a sample-barcoded 5' primer along with a J-beta primer mix. Using its own MiXCR run on the 5' RACE reads, TCRdb lists one record per CDR3 protein. The sample holds hundreds of thousands of distinct CDR3 sequences; about 30% are singletons and the top ten take roughly 14%.

The chain carries TRBV20-1 and TRBJ2-7; weak D call: TRBD2 (6 bases). The sample consisted of blood. The sequence came from a woman over 75 in good health. CDR3 residues: CSAPPGDNEQYF. The DNA for the CDR3 is TGCAGTGCCCCCCCGGGAGACAATGAGCAGTACTTC.